This TCR beta chain was documented in a study of vaccination and CD4 T cells after COVID-19. Across the whole study: Cells were stimulated with overlapping spike peptides from SARS-CoV-2, HCoV-NL63, HCoV-OC43 and HCoV-229E. Study-level findings and limits: The appearance of a median about 86% of reactive clones in convalescent patients occurred only post-vaccination.

The CDR3 extends over 16 amino acids. Trimming took 2 bases from V and 7 from J; bases not matched to a gene: 13. Sequence data for DNA of cultured CD4+ T cells were generated by the Oncomine TCR Beta short-read assay. From the PCR reads, TCRdb called clonotypes with MiXCR, one entry per CDR3 protein. The profile shows some 16,000 distinct CDR3 sequences, around 47% of them singletons. Documented treatment: approximately 9-day PBMC culture with coronavirus spike peptide pools or control peptides (ViraFEST assay). Peptide pool stimulation in ViraFEST expanded antigen-specific T cells, whose TCRs were then sequenced. By negative selection, CD4+ T cells were isolated once culture had run for approximately 9 days. About this clonotype: Its specificity is not known.

This sequence joins TRBV12-3 or TRBV12-4 and TRBJ2-7; 8 bases are shared with TRBD2. The clonotype comes from a human donor who had recovered from COVID-19. This specimen was CD4+ T cells from blood, cultured in vitro, taken after SARS-CoV-2 vaccination. The CDR3 nucleotides are TGTGCCAGCAGTTTAAGTTTAGCGGGAACATATTTGGAGCAGTACTTC. Its translation is CASSLSLAGTYLEQYF.